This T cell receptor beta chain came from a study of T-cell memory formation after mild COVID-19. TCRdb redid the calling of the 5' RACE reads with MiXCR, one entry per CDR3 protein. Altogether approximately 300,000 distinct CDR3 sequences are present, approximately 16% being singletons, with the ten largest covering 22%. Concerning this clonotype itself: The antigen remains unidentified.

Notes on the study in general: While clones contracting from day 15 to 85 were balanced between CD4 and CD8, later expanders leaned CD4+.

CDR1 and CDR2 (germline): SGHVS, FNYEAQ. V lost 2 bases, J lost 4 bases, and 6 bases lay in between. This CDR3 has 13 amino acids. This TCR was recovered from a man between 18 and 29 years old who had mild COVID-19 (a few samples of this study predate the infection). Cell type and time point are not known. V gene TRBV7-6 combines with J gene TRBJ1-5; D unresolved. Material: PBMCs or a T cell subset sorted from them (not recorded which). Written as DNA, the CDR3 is TGTGCCAGCAGCTTATGGGAGAATCAGCCCCAGCATTTT. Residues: CASSLWENQPQHF.